Below are 10 T cell receptor beta chains sequenced from a single sample in a study of T cell responses to AZD1222 COVID-19 vaccine. TCRdb's table, derived via immunoSEQ multiplex PCR, lists solely in-frame clones and lacks some. The table includes around 130,000 clones, 85% to 95% detected once. The sequenced sample was peripheral blood, obtained on day 0 of AZD1222 vaccination. Receptors were obtained from an adult in good health.

The gene calls are TRBV6-5 and TRBJ2-3; 10 nucleotides match TRBD1. The CDR3 sequence is 13 residues long. In germline, CDR1 is MNHEY, CDR2 SVGAGI. With V trimmed by 10 bases and J by 6 bases, 7 bases remained unmatched. The chain's CDR3 is CANTDRGSDTQYF. The DNA of the CDR3 is TGTGCCAATACGGACAGGGGGAGTGATACGCAGTATTTT.

The chain couples TRBV5-6 to TRBJ1-2; unclear D gene. V dropped 0 bases and J dropped 1 base, with 4 bases sitting between them. The germline V gene encodes CDR1 SGHDT and CDR2 YYEEEE. The length of the CDR3 is 13 residues. The DNA of the CDR3 is TGTGCCAGCAGCTTGGGCATTAACTATGGCTACACCTTC. This gives the protein CASSLGINYGYTF.

This rearrangement joins TRBV6-5 to TRBJ2-4, with TRBD2 matching over 7 bases. The CDR3 runs 14 residues. Germline CDR1 and CDR2: MNHEY and SVGAGI. After removal of 6 bases from V and 8 bases from J, the junction contained 10 bases not matched to a gene. CDR3 sequence reads: CASRGGLELDIQYF. In nucleotides, the CDR3 is TGTGCCAGCAGGGGAGGACTAGAGTTGGACATTCAGTACTTC.

V usage is TRBV5-6 and J usage is TRBJ1-2; 9 bases map to TRBD1. This CDR3 region has 14 residues. Germline CDR1 is SGHDT and CDR2 is YYEEEE. V dropped 4 bases and J dropped 4; count of bases not matched to a gene: 5. The CDR3 bases are TGTGCCAGCAGCCCTTGGGACAGGGCCTATGGCTACACCTTC. Encoded protein: CASSPWDRAYGYTF.

The chain couples TRBV5-1 to TRBJ1-2; TRBD1 might be the D (6 bases). Trimming pared 0 bases from V and 0 bases from J, leaving 15 bases between. Germline CDR1 reads SGHRS; CDR2 reads YFSETQ. This CDR3 contains 17 residues. The CDR3 nucleotides read TGCGCCAGCAGCTTGGACCTGAGGGACACAGCTAACTATGGCTACACCTTC. Amino acid sequence: CASSLDLRDTANYGYTF.

This chain uses TRBV12-3 or TRBV12-4 with TRBJ1-2; tentatively, D is TRBD1 (5 bases). The V and J ends lost 3 bases and 8 bases respectively, with 13 bases between them. The CDR3 has 13 amino acids. CDR3 in DNA: TGTGCCAGCAGTTTCTACGCGGGGGGAGGCTACACCTTC. Translation: CASSFYAGGGYTF.

The chain couples TRBV7-9 to TRBJ1-1, with a weak D call TRBD1 (6 bases). The CDR3 contains 14 residues. The V end was cut by 6 bases, the J end by 1 base, with 12 bases between. Looked up from germline, CDR1 is SEHNR and CDR2 is FQNEAQ (reference sequence). CDR3 in amino acids: CASRGSGANTEAFF. In DNA, the CDR3 is TGTGCCAGCAGGGGATCAGGGGCGAACACTGAAGCTTTCTTT.

The V and J genes are TRBV27 and TRBJ2-1; TRBD2 agrees at 11 bases. Per germline, CDR1 MNHEY and CDR2 SMNVEV (reference sequence). CDR3 length: 18 amino acids. V shed 3 bases, J shed 5 bases, and the junction held 12 bases outside the gene matches. CDR3 nucleotides: TGTGCCAGCAGTTTCATCGGTATTCGTAGCGGGAGGGACAATGAGCAGTTCTTC. Its protein product is CASSFIGIRSGRDNEQFF.

This CDR3 is CASSLATWGQGRGDNEQFF. The CDR3 DNA sequence: TGCGCCAGCAGCTTGGCAACATGGGGACAGGGTAGAGGGGACAATGAGCAGTTCTTC. The V and J genes are TRBV5-1 and TRBJ2-1; TRBD1 matches 9 bases. The germline V gene encodes CDR1 SGHRS and CDR2 YFSETQ. This CDR3 is built from 19 residues. With V trimmed by 0 bases and J by 5 bases, 15 bases remained unmatched.

The rearrangement joins TRBV7-2 to TRBJ2-1, with TRBD1 matching over 8 bases. Looked up from germline, CDR1 is SGHTA and CDR2 is FQGNSA. The CDR3 spans 13 residues. V lost 6 bases and J lost 7; bases outside the gene matches: 5. This CDR3 reads CASRAGGGNEQFF. The CDR3 DNA reads as TGTGCCAGCAGGGCAGGGGGCGGGAATGAGCAGTTCTTC.